The 8 T cell receptor beta chains below come from one sample, sequenced in a study of CD4 T cell repertoires in COVID-19. The assay was immunoSEQ multiplex PCR, and TCRdb's table has in-frame clones only and misses some. Here the sample spans 70,000 to 95,000 clones, around 82% being singletons. Sequencing was performed on CD4+ T cells from peripheral blood, taken after recovery from COVID-19. Source of these receptors: a human donor who had COVID-19.

This sequence joins TRBV27 and TRBJ2-7; 8 nucleotides agree with TRBD1. Germline-derived CDR1 and CDR2 are MNHEY and SMNVEV (reference sequence). The CDR3 length is 15 residues. The ends lost 7 bases at V and 5 bases at J; junction bases unmatched: 13. This CDR3 is CASKGQGAGSDEQYF. The CDR3, as DNA: TGTGCCAGCAAGGGGCAGGGGGCGGGTAGCGACGAGCAGTACTTC.

This clone was counted a few times. The chain carries TRBV9 and TRBJ2-1; 13 bases match TRBD2. After removal of 4 bases from V and 6 bases from J, the junction contained 10 bases not matched to a gene. The CDR3 totals 17 residues. The V gene's germline CDR1 is SGDLS and CDR2 YYNGEE. Here the CDR3 reads CASSLRTSGGRINEQFF. The CDR3 region has the DNA TGTGCCAGCAGCCTCCGGACTAGCGGGGGCCGCATCAATGAGCAGTTCTTC.

V gene TRBV7-9 combines with J gene TRBJ1-2; possibly TRBD1 for D (5 bases). CDR3 length equals 11 residues. Germline CDR1 reads SEHNR; CDR2 reads FQNEAQ (reference sequence). Between the trimmed V and J ends, which lost 6 bases and 5 bases, there was a span of 7 bases. CDR3 sequence reads: CASSSGYGYTF. The CDR3 DNA reads as TGTGCCAGCAGTTCAGGGTATGGCTACACCTTC.

This clone came up once. The chain carries TRBV3-1 (or the pseudogene TRBV3-2) and TRBJ1-2, with D maybe TRBD1 (6 bases). In germline, CDR1 is LGHDT, CDR2 YNNKEL (reference sequence). Trimming shortened V by 2 bases and J by 6 bases, and 13 bases separated the two germline ends. The CDR3 spans 14 residues. CDR3 coding DNA: TGTGCCAGCAGCCAACAGGGGCTTATACATGGCTACACCTTC. This encodes CASSQQGLIHGYTF.

As to this clone: Different DNA sequences within this sample yield the same CDR3. The gene calls are TRBV14 and TRBJ2-3; 10 nucleotides line up with TRBD1. With V trimmed by 0 bases and J by 6 bases, 6 bases remained unmatched. The CDR3 sequence is 16 residues long. Germline CDR1 is SGHDN and CDR2 is FVKESK. CDR3 DNA sequence: TGTGCCAGCAGCCAAGATTCGGGACAGGGGTTGGATACGCAGTATTTT. Residues: CASSQDSGQGLDTQYF.

The V call is TRBV25-1, the J call TRBJ2-5, with D maybe TRBD1 (6 bases). Germline CDR1 and CDR2: MGHDK and SYGVNS. CDR3 length equals 13 residues. Trimming left V 5 bases short and J 3 bases short, with 10 bases between. Written as DNA, the CDR3 is TGTGCCAGCAGTCAACAGGGCAAAGAGACCCAGTACTTC. This encodes CASSQQGKETQYF.

J is TRBJ2-7 and V is TRBV6-6; D gene ambiguous. The length of the CDR3 is 15 residues. V was cut by 0 bases and J by 2 bases, with 11 bases left in between. Germline V gives CDR1 MNHNY, CDR2 SVGAGI (reference sequence). CDR3 in amino acids: CASSYSSVRTYEQYF. In nucleotides, the CDR3 is TGTGCCAGCAGTTACTCCTCCGTCCGCACCTACGAGCAGTACTTC.

The V gene is TRBV5-1, the J gene TRBJ2-1; D perhaps matches TRBD2 (5 bases). CDR1 and CDR2 from the germline V gene are SGHRS and YFSETQ. The CDR3 spans 17 residues. Trimming stripped 4 bases from V and 6 bases from J, with 23 bases between. CDR3 sequence reads: CASSPASLAQTTNEQFF. The CDR3 coding sequence is TGCGCCAGCAGCCCAGCCTCTCTAGCCCAAACCACCAATGAGCAGTTCTTC.